The 13 T cell receptor beta chains listed next were all sequenced from one sample in a study of cytomegalovirus exposure and HLA in healthy donors. PCR involved 60 Vbeta and 13 Jbeta primers. The method was immunoSEQ multiplex PCR; TCRdb's version includes in-frame clones alone and lacks a portion of them. The data contain 60,000 to 90,000 clones, approximately 82% of them singletons. The sample consisted of PBMCs. The receptor source for this set is a man in his sixties or seventies in good health and CMV-seropositive.

V and J are TRBV10-1 and TRBJ2-7, with TRBD1 identical over 8 bases. CDR3 size: 14 residues. V lost 2 bases and J lost 7; bases outside the gene matches: 7. Germline V gives CDR1 WNHNN, CDR2 SYGVQD (reference sequence). The CDR3 spells CASSEGQGSREQYF. Here the CDR3 DNA reads TGCGCCAGCAGTGAGGGACAGGGTTCCCGGGAGCAGTACTTC.

The rearrangement joins TRBV5-4 to TRBJ2-5, with TRBD1 identical over 9 bases. The V gene end was trimmed by 7 bases and the J gene end by 1 base; junction bases not matched to a gene: 5. CDR1 SGHNT and CDR2 YYREEE come from the germline V gene (reference sequence). This CDR3 has 14 amino acids. DNA for the CDR3: TGTGCCAGCGCAAAGGACAGGGGCCAAGAGACCCAGTACTTC. This gives the protein CASAKDRGQETQYF. Filled out from reference TRBV5-4 and TRBJ2-5, the complete variable domain reads ETGVTQSPTHLIKTRGQQVTLRCSSQSGHNTVSWYQQALGQGPQFIFQYYREEENGRGNFPPRFSGLQFPNYSSELNVNALELDDSALYLCASAKDRGQETQYFGPGTRLLVL.

The CDR3 sequence: CASNLQGLDQPQHF. The CDR3 DNA is TGTGCCAGCAACTTACAGGGCTTAGACCAGCCCCAGCATTTT. The rearrangement links TRBV5-6 to TRBJ1-5; possible D gene TRBD1, 6 bases. This CDR3 is 14 amino acids long. CDR1 is SGHDT and CDR2 is YYEEEE in the germline V gene. V gave up 6 bases and J gave up 7 bases, with 17 bases separating them.

The chain combines TRBV6-5 with TRBJ1-5; 9 positions agree with TRBD1. Germline CDR1 and CDR2: MNHEY and SVGAGI. This CDR3 is built from 15 residues. The trim removed 6 bases at V and 7 bases at J, leaving 10 bases unmatched. This CDR3 is CASSRDRERIQPQHF. DNA of the CDR3: TGTGCCAGCAGCAGGGACAGGGAACGGATCCAGCCCCAGCATTTT.

V and J are TRBV29-1 and TRBJ2-5; 9 bases match TRBD1. J lost 2 bases, V lost 8 bases, and 6 bases had no gene match. The CDR3 is 13 amino acids. The germline V gene has CDR1 SQVTM and CDR2 ANQGSEA. CDR3 residues: CSSHRGQQETQYF. The CDR3 DNA sequence: TGCAGCTCACACAGGGGGCAGCAAGAGACCCAGTACTTC.

The genes are TRBV5-1 and TRBJ2-1, with TRBD1 matching over 8 bases. Germline CDR1 and CDR2: SGHRS and YFSETQ. There are 16 residues in the CDR3. Germline trimming cut 2 bases from V and 4 bases from J; bases unmatched to any gene: 8. CDR3 DNA sequence: TGCGCCAGCAGCTTAGCCCGACAGGGGTCGTACAATGAGCAGTTCTTC. This encodes CASSLARQGSYNEQFF.

This clone has only a few counts. The chain carries TRBV5-4 and TRBJ1-4; 8 bases map to TRBD1. CDR3 length: 14 residues. Germline-derived CDR1 and CDR2 are SGHNT and YYREEE (reference sequence). V trimming: 0 bases; J trimming: 10 bases; junction bases outside the gene matches: 5. In DNA form, the CDR3 reads TGTGCCAGCAGCTTGGACAGGGGGGAAGGAAAACTGTTTTTT. Translated, it gives CASSLDRGEGKLFF.

The chain carries TRBV9 and TRBJ1-1, with 8 bases identical to TRBD1. This CDR3 is 16 amino acids long. The V and J ends lost 4 bases and 4 bases, in that order; junction bases with no gene match: 12. The germline V gene encodes CDR1 SGDLS and CDR2 YYNGEE. CDR3 sequence: CASSSSLDREGTEAFF. CDR3 nucleotides: TGTGCCAGCAGCTCCTCACTGGACAGGGAGGGCACTGAAGCTTTCTTT.

This clone was seen once. The CDR3 sequence: CASSLGTGYTGELFF. The CDR3 DNA follows: TGTGCCAGCAGCTTAGGGACAGGGTACACCGGGGAGCTGTTTTTT. The J gene is TRBJ2-2, the V gene TRBV11-2; 8 bases fit TRBD1. The V gene end was trimmed by 1 base and the J gene end by 3 bases; junction bases not matched to a gene: 1. Germline lookup yields CDR1 SGHAT and CDR2 FQNNGV. This CDR3 is built from 15 residues.

The V gene is TRBV18, the J gene TRBJ2-5; a possible D gene is TRBD1 (6 bases). The CDR3 runs 15 residues. Trimming stripped 3 bases from V and 1 base from J, with 12 bases between. CDR1 and CDR2 (germline): KGHSH, LQKENI. DNA for the CDR3: TGTGCCAGCTCACCTTACTTACAGGGCCAAGAGACCCAGTACTTC. This codes for CASSPYLQGQETQYF.

The chain uses TRBV7-3 and TRBJ2-7; D might be TRBD1 (6 bases). V was cut by 5 bases and J by 4 bases, with 12 bases left in between. Germline CDR1 reads SGHTA; CDR2 reads FQGTGA. The CDR3 runs 13 residues. CDR3 protein: CASSPNRDYEQYF. The CDR3 coding sequence is TGTGCCAGCAGCCCCAACAGGGATTACGAGCAGTACTTC.

The chain recombines TRBV4-3 with TRBJ2-3; 7 bases are shared with TRBD1. The CDR3 is 16 amino acids. Trimming took 3 bases from V and 4 from J; bases not matched to a gene: 10. Germline V gene sequence: CDR1 LGHNA, CDR2 YSLEER. The chain's CDR3 is CASSHGYRGFSDTQYF. As DNA, the CDR3 is TGCGCCAGCAGCCATGGGTACAGGGGATTTTCAGATACGCAGTATTTT.

The CDR3 bases are TGTGCCAGCAGTGAACCGGGACAGGGGTCCTCCTACGAGCAGTACTTC. It yields the protein CASSEPGQGSSYEQYF. This chain connects TRBV6-1 to TRBJ2-7; TRBD1 agrees at 10 bases. Germline V gene data show CDR1 as MNHNS and CDR2 as SASEGT. After removal of 2 bases from V and 0 bases from J, the junction contained 4 bases not matched to a gene. The CDR3 runs to 16 residues.